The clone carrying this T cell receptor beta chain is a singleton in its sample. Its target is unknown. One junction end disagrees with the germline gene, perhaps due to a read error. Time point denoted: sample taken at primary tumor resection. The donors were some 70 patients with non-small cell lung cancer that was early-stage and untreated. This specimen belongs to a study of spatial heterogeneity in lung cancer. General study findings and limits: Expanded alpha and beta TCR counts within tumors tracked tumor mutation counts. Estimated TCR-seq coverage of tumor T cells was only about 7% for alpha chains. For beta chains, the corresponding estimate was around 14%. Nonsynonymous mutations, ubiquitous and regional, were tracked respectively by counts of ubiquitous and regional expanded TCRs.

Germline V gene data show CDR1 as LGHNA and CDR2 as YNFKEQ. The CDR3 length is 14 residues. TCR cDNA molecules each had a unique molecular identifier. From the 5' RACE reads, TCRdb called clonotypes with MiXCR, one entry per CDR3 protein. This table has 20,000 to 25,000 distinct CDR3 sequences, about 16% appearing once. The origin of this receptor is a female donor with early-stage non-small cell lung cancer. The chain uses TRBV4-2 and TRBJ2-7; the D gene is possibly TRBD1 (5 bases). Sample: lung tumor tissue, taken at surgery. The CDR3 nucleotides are TGTACCAGCAGCCAAGGATGTGACAGCTACGAGCAGTACTTC. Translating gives CTSSQGCDSYEQYF.